The subject of this entry is one T cell receptor (beta chain). This sample is part of a study of blood T cell repertoires in COVID-19. Study in general: There were acute and convalescent COVID-19 samples, and they came from the United States, Italy and Spain. The cDNA or gDNA used as material had been derived from T cells, B-cell-depleted T cells, or PBMCs.

Germline V CDR1 and CDR2: SGDLS, YYNGEE. V was shortened by 3 bases and J by 0 bases, with 10 bases between the two germline ends. The CDR3 is 15 residues long. Source study methods: How many nucleated cells were present was estimated from reference gene primer amplification. Sequencing used immunoSEQ multiplex PCR; TCRdb keeps in-frame clones, though not all of them. V, J and clone size reflect that table, while D and trimming were determined from the DNA. The table has about 150,000 clones, 75% to 85% seen once; the top ten hold about 4%. The J gene is TRBJ2-4, the V gene TRBV9; the D gene is possibly TRBD1 (6 bases). The specimen sequenced was peripheral blood. This TCR was recovered from a man aged 60 to 75 with acute or convalescent COVID-19. CDR3 loop: CASSGDILAKNIQYF. The CDR3 nucleotides are TGTGCCAGCAGCGGGGACATTCTAGCCAAAAACATTCAGTACTTC.